The following is a TCR beta chain sequence with its context. Its target is unknown. The sample comes from a study of T cells after yellow fever vaccination. Study conclusions and caveats: One caveat is that FACS-sorted repertoires could contain abundant clonotypes contaminating from the bulk population.

Making TCR cDNA involved 5'RACE template switching, which added UMIs and a universal primer site. TCRdb re-called the 5' RACE reads with MiXCR, one entry per CDR3 protein. The sample has some 120,000 distinct CDR3 sequences, roughly 15% seen once; the top ten hold approximately 39%. The CDR3 loop spans 16 amino acids. The germline V gene encodes CDR1 SEHNR and CDR2 FQNEAQ (reference sequence). V gave up 5 bases and J gave up 6 bases, with 23 bases separating them. The sequence was obtained from a man aged 18 to 29 who received the YFV17D yellow fever vaccine. Here the sequenced sample was CD8+ T cells sorted from PBMCs, taken 5 days after the yellow fever booster vaccination. This chain connects TRBV7-9 to TRBJ2-7; D may be TRBD1 (6 bases). CDR3 DNA sequence: TGTGCCAGCAGCCCGCTGATAGTATCAGGGGCGAGCGAGCAGTACGTC. Encoded protein: CASSPLIVSGASEQYV.